This T cell receptor (beta chain) was profiled in a study of neoadjuvant anti-PD-1 for oral cavity cancer. Study context: Most patients had three to four biweekly doses of 3 mg/kg nivolumab before resection.

As for this clone: Its antigen is unknown.

Libraries were prepared by immunoSEQ multiplex PCR; TCRdb keeps only in-frame clonotypes and omits some of them. In the table there are around 13,000 clones, about 63% of which are singletons. Study observations and caveats: Only a few patients per response group were TCR-analyzed; validation needed.

Germline CDR1 and CDR2: SGHVS and FQNEAQ. The CDR3 is made up of 15 amino acids. V lost 3 bases and J 0 bases, leaving 8 bases between the germline ends. This sequence originates from a person aged 40-85 years with oral cavity squamous cell carcinoma. This chain joins TRBV7-8 and TRBJ2-2; D may be TRBD1 (6 bases). Source: PBMCs, taken before nivolumab (anti-PD-1) treatment. Written as DNA, the CDR3 is TGTGCCAGCAGCTTCGGGACAACGAACACCGGGGAGCTGTTTTTT. It is translated as CASSFGTTNTGELFF.